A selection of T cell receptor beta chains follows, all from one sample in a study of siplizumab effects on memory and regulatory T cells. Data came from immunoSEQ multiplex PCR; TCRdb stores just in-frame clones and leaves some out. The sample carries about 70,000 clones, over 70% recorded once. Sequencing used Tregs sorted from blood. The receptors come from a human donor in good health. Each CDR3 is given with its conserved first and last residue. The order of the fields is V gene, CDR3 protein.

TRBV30 CAWRPSSFSYNEQFF
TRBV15 CATSKGTPSYNEQFF
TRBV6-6 CASSNTGGTEAFF
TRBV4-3 CASSQVGTGELFF
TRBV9 CASSVRSGTGELFF
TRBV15 CATRRGYSNQPQHF
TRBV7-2 CASGTQNYEQYF
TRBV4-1 CASSRQPRAGDEQYF
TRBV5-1 CASSPPTYEQYF
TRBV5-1 CASSPDTSGRLIRYNEQFF
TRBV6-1 CASGWTSGPYEQYF
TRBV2 CASSSRDRATEAFF
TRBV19 CASREYSNTGELFF
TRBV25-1 CASRLGTGGGGEQFF
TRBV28 CASSFGQETQYF
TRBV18 CASSPITGTSGSEQYF
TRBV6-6 CASSYPSTSGANVLTF
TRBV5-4 CASSWGRRNEQFF
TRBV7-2 CASSLDAGSVTEAFF
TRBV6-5 CASSLTGGTGELFF
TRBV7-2 CASSATGRNEQFF
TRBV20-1 CSASREEQFF
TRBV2 CASQREGDTEAFF
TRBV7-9 CASSLDSGRLYF
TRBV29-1 CSVEDWRLAGSTDTQYF
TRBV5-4 CASSIGTENYNEQFF
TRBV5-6 CASSLPGTKNIQYF
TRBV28 CASSLGRGLSEAFF
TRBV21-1 CASSKVGWHEQYF
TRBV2 CASSFLGADYNEQFF
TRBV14 CASSHLYEQYF
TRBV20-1 CSANRVVEQYF
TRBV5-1 CASSPNPTDTQYF
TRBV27 CASSLGQGAIHEQYF
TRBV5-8 CASLRGQGLQPQHF
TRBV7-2 CASSPLTSATLKNIQYF
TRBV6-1 CASSEQRASQPQHF
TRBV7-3 CASSPGTAYNEQFF
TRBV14 CASSQWEQDTQYF
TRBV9 CASSKTGIGTDTQYF
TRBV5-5 CASSLGQFTGELFF
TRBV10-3 CAISVRDNYGYTF
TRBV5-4 CASSFVEGETQYF
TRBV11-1 CASSSRDRLNEQYF
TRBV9 CASSPDREVQYF
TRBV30 CAWSKAGGEKLFF
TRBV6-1 CASSGTSGREATQYF
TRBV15 CATSRDQPSTNEKLFF
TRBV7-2 CASSSPLLGGTEAFF
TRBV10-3 CAISERAGGYTF
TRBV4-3 CASSQTPGLAPNPYEQYF
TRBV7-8 CASSLARGGGEEQFF
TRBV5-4 CASRPDFQGGYGYTF
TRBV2 CASSGDVSSGRVEQFF
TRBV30 CAWVGTEAFF
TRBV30 CAWTSGGSTDTQYF
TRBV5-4 CASSRYSGGGYNEQFF
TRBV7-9 CASSSVAHRDTQYF
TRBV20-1 CSAKNQETQYF
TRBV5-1 CASSAGTAEQFF